The 27 T cell receptor beta chains presented below share a single source sample, sequenced in a study of immune cell composition in non-small cell lung cancer. Libraries were prepared by immunoSEQ multiplex PCR; TCRdb keeps only in-frame clonotypes and omits some of them. The table has around 2,800 clones, about 79% seen once. Material for sequencing was lung tumor tissue. The receptor source for this set is a human donor with non-small cell lung cancer.

The rearrangement joins TRBV5-1 to TRBJ1-3, with 7 bases fitting TRBD1. Germline trimming cut 2 bases from V and 9 bases from J; bases unmatched to any gene: 11. The CDR3 is 15 residues long. Germline CDR1 is SGHRS and CDR2 is YFSETQ. The CDR3 DNA follows: TGCGCCAGCAGCTTCCTAGGGACAGAGGGAGGCACCATATATTTT. Translation gives CASSFLGTEGGTIYF.

The chain is built from TRBV27 and TRBJ1-5; D call uncertain. CDR1 and CDR2 (germline): MNHEY, SMNVEV (reference sequence). Trimming shortened V by 5 bases and J by 7 bases, and 12 bases separated the two germline ends. The CDR3 covers 13 residues. In nucleotides, the CDR3 is TGTGCCAGCAGTAGGGAGGGTGGCCAGCCCCAGCATTTT. The encoded protein is CASSREGGQPQHF.

The chain combines TRBV10-2 with TRBJ1-2, with a weak D call TRBD1 (6 bases). The V end was cut by 6 bases, the J end by 5 bases, with 19 bases between. The CDR3 sequence is 15 residues long. Germline CDR1 reads WSHSY; CDR2 reads SAAADI. CDR3 amino acids: CASSPASGVGYGYTF. The CDR3 nucleotides are TGCGCCAGCAGCCCCGCGTCAGGGGTTGGTTATGGCTACACCTTC.

The V call is TRBV7-8, the J call TRBJ1-2; D may be TRBD1 (5 bases). The CDR3 has 15 residues. The germline V gene has CDR1 SGHVS and CDR2 FQNEAQ. With 1 base removed from V and 5 bases from J, the gap between germline ends came to 14 bases. CDR3 DNA: TGTGCCAGCAGCTTAGTCACAGGACCTTCTTATGGCTACACCTTC. This codes for CASSLVTGPSYGYTF.

CDR3 loop: CASSPAGSRAYEQYF. The CDR3 DNA is TGTGCCAGCAGCCCCGCCGGGAGTAGGGCCTACGAGCAGTACTTC. V usage is TRBV4-2 and J usage is TRBJ2-7; perhaps TRBD2 as D (6 bases). V lost 4 bases, J lost 2 bases, and 15 bases lay in between. The length of the CDR3 is 15 residues. Germline V gene lookup returns CDR1 LGHNA and CDR2 YNFKEQ.

The chain has TRBV19 and TRBJ2-7; 7 bases fit TRBD2. CDR1 is LNHDA and CDR2 is SQIVND in the germline V gene (reference sequence). This CDR3 has 13 amino acids. V shed 7 bases, J shed 6 bases, and the junction held 9 bases outside the gene matches. CDR3 amino acids: CASKRAGQSEQYF. The CDR3 DNA follows: TGTGCCAGTAAAAGAGCGGGGCAGAGCGAGCAGTACTTC.

The gene calls are TRBV5-5 and TRBJ2-1; TRBD2 matches at 11 bases. Germline-derived CDR1 and CDR2 are SGHKS and YYEKEE (reference sequence). Trimming took 3 bases from V and 6 from J; bases not matched to a gene: 2. The CDR3 is 14 residues long. The CDR3 sequence: CASSSTSGSNEQFF. In nucleotides, the CDR3 is TGTGCCAGCAGCTCCACTAGCGGGAGCAATGAGCAGTTCTTC.

The gene calls are TRBV6-6 and TRBJ2-5; 7 bases line up with TRBD2. Germline CDR1 is MNHNY and CDR2 is SVGAGI (reference sequence). This CDR3 is built from 15 residues. V trimming: 7 bases; J trimming: 1 base; junction bases outside the gene matches: 9. CDR3 in DNA: TGTGCCAGCACCGGCGGGAGTGCGGCCCAAGAGACCCAGTACTTC. Its translation is CASTGGSAAQETQYF.

V is TRBV10-1 and J is TRBJ2-3, with 10 bases matching TRBD1. Trimming removed 2 bases from V and 7 bases from J; junction bases left unmatched: 3. The V gene's germline CDR1 is WNHNN and CDR2 SYGVQD (reference sequence). The CDR3 has 14 residues. For the CDR3, the DNA is TGCGCCAGCAGTGAGAGACAGGGGGCAAATACGCAGTATTTT. It yields the protein CASSERQGANTQYF.

V gene TRBV6-1 combines with J gene TRBJ2-7, with D perhaps matching TRBD2 (6 bases). V was trimmed by 1 base and J by 3 bases, leaving 28 bases between them. CDR3 length equals 20 residues. Germline V gives CDR1 MNHNS, CDR2 SASEGT. The CDR3 DNA sequence: TGTGCCAGCAGTGAAGTGGAATTCGTTCGGGCGGGATTCCTGGACTACGAGCAGTACTTC. Residues: CASSEVEFVRAGFLDYEQYF.

The gene calls are TRBV7-9 and TRBJ1-5, with TRBD1 matching over 7 bases. The CDR3 contains 15 residues. Trimming at V came to 3 bases and at J to 4 bases, leaving 6 bases not matched to a gene. The germline V gene has CDR1 SEHNR and CDR2 FQNEAQ (reference sequence). The CDR3 bases are TGTGCCAGCAGCTTGGATCAGGGGGTGAATCAGCCCCAGCATTTT. Translation: CASSLDQGVNQPQHF. The full variable domain, rest sourced from reference TRBV7-9 and TRBJ1-5, is DTGVSQNPRHKITKRGQNVTFRCDPISEHNRLYWYRQTLGQGPEFLTYFQNEAQLEKSRLLSDRFSAERPKGSFSTLEIQRTEQGDSAMYLCASSLDQGVNQPQHFGDGTRLSIL.

The chain uses TRBV2 and TRBJ1-4; a possible D gene is TRBD1 (6 bases). V was trimmed by 7 bases and J by 5 bases, leaving 11 bases between them. CDR1 and CDR2 (germline): SNHLY, FYNNEI. CDR3 length equals 13 residues. CDR3 sequence: CASNRQDNEKLFF. The CDR3 coding sequence is TGTGCCAGCAATCGACAGGACAATGAAAAACTGTTTTTT.

This chain uses TRBV7-2 with TRBJ2-2; 13 bases fit TRBD2. The CDR3 sequence is 15 residues long. The germline V gene encodes CDR1 SGHTA and CDR2 FQGNSA. The J segment lost 7 bases and the V segment lost 6 bases, leaving 5 bases of the junction unmatched. The chain's CDR3 is CASRQGLAGLGELFF. The CDR3 DNA is TGTGCCAGCAGACAGGGACTAGCGGGACTCGGGGAGCTGTTTTTT.

The V gene is TRBV30, the J gene TRBJ2-6, with unresolved D. Germline assignment: CDR1 GTSNPN and CDR2 SVGIG (reference sequence). V gave up 2 bases and J gave up 0 bases, with 5 bases separating them. CDR3 length equals 14 residues. CDR3 DNA: TGTGCCTGGAGTTACAGCTCTGGGGCCAACGTCCTGACTTTC. This encodes CAWSYSSGANVLTF.

This clone was detected a few times. V usage is TRBV30 and J usage is TRBJ2-7, with 11 bases matching TRBD1. V lost 3 bases and J lost 4; bases outside the gene matches: 8. Germline lookup yields CDR1 GTSNPN and CDR2 SVGIG (reference sequence). This CDR3 is 15 amino acids long. CDR3 DNA sequence: TGTGCCTGGAGGGGTGGGGACAGGGGGGGGTACGAGCAGTACTTC. This sequence encodes CAWRGGDRGGYEQYF.

This chain uses TRBV11-2 with TRBJ2-7, with TRBD2 identical over 13 bases. The germline V gene encodes CDR1 SGHAT and CDR2 FQNNGV. J lost 3 bases, V lost 8 bases, and 1 base had no gene match. The CDR3 runs to 13 residues. The CDR3 loop is CASRLAGGYEQYF. CDR3 nucleotides: TGTGCCAGCCGACTAGCGGGGGGCTACGAGCAGTACTTC. The variable domain in full, completed from reference TRBV11-2 and TRBJ2-7, reads EAGVAQSPRYKIIEKRQSVAFWCNPISGHATLYWYQQILGQGPKLLIQFQNNGVVDDSQLPKDRFSAERLKGVDSTLKIQPAKLEDSAVYLCASRLAGGYEQYFGPGTRLTVT.

This clone was observed once. The CDR3 loop is CASSARTSGAGTDTQYF. As DNA, the CDR3 is TGTGCCAGCAGTGCCCGGACTAGCGGAGCGGGCACAGATACGCAGTATTTT. The chain combines TRBV6-1 with TRBJ2-3, with 10 positions matching TRBD2. The length of the CDR3 is 17 residues. J gave up 1 base and V 4 bases, and 8 bases lay outside the gene matches. Germline V gene data show CDR1 as MNHNS and CDR2 as SASEGT.

The chain joins TRBV19 to TRBJ1-2, with a possible D match to TRBD1 (5 bases). The CDR3 is 17 residues long. Germline lookup yields CDR1 LNHDA and CDR2 SQIVND (reference sequence). Trimming took 1 base from V and 0 from J, leaving 15 bases between them. As DNA, the CDR3 is TGTGCCAGTAGTATAGGTCCAGGGACTACTTCTAACTATGGCTACACCTTC. It is translated as CASSIGPGTTSNYGYTF. Drawing the rest from reference TRBV19 and TRBJ1-2, the complete variable domain is DGGITQSPKYLFRKEGQNVTLSCEQNLNHDAMYWYRQDPGQGLRLIYYSQIVNDFQKGDIAEGYSVSREKKESFPLTVTSAQKNPTAFYLCASSIGPGTTSNYGYTFGSGTRLTVV.

The chain recombines TRBV29-1 with TRBJ1-1; TRBD1 aligns across 10 bases. Germline trimming cut 6 bases from V and 5 bases from J; bases unmatched to any gene: 6. From germline, CDR1 is SQVTM and CDR2 ANQGSEA. The CDR3 loop spans 13 amino acids. CDR3 protein: CSVRDRGGTEAFF. In nucleotides, the CDR3 is TGCAGCGTCAGGGACAGGGGTGGAACTGAAGCTTTCTTT.

Here the CDR3 reads CASSSWTGGDYGYTF. CDR3 sequence (DNA): TGTGCCAGCAGCTCGTGGACAGGGGGCGATTATGGCTACACCTTC. The J gene is TRBJ1-2, the V gene TRBV7-9; 11 bases match TRBD1. The V gene's germline CDR1 is SEHNR and CDR2 FQNEAQ (reference sequence). J lost 5 bases, V lost 4 bases, and 6 bases had no gene match. The CDR3 is made up of 15 amino acids.

The V call is TRBV19, the J call TRBJ2-5; 11 positions match TRBD1. The ends lost 1 base at V and 4 bases at J; junction bases unmatched: 5. Germline V gene sequence: CDR1 LNHDA, CDR2 SQIVND (reference sequence). The CDR3 runs to 16 residues. The CDR3 DNA reads TGTGCCAGTAGTATAGGGACAGGGGGCCGAGTAGAGACCCAGTACTTC. Its protein product is CASSIGTGGRVETQYF.

The genes are TRBV25-1 and TRBJ2-1, with TRBD2 matching 8 bases. Germline V lookup: CDR1 MGHDK, CDR2 SYGVNS. CDR3 length equals 14 residues. V trimming: 6 bases; J trimming: 1 base; junction bases outside the gene matches: 2. CDR3 protein: CASRREGSYNEQFF. CDR3 nucleotides: TGTGCCAGCAGACGGGAGGGGTCCTACAATGAGCAGTTCTTC.

CDR3 coding DNA: TGTGCCAGCAACGATCCAGGACTAGCGGGAGAAGATACGCAGTATTTT. Translated: CASNDPGLAGEDTQYF. The rearrangement joins TRBV11-2 to TRBJ2-3; 13 bases agree with TRBD2. The CDR3 consists of 16 residues. Germline V gene data show CDR1 as SGHAT and CDR2 as FQNNGV. The J segment lost 5 bases and the V segment lost 7 bases, leaving 9 bases of the junction unmatched.

The chain employs TRBV5-1 and TRBJ2-3, with 13 bases identical to TRBD2. With V trimmed by 4 bases and J by 3 bases, 8 bases remained unmatched. The germline gives CDR1 SGHRS, CDR2 YFSETQ. The CDR3 contains 17 residues. CDR3 in DNA: TGCGCCAGCAGCCTGTCGGGACTAGCGGGACAAACAGATACGCAGTATTTT. It specifies CASSLSGLAGQTDTQYF. Supplemented by reference TRBV5-1 and TRBJ2-3, the full variable domain reads KAGVTQTPRYLIKTRGQQVTLSCSPISGHRSVSWYQQTPGQGLQFLFEYFSETQRNKGNFPGRFSGRQFSNSRSEMNVSTLELGDSALYLCASSLSGLAGQTDTQYFGPGTRLTVL.

The sample holds a few counts of this clone. J is TRBJ2-7 and V is TRBV13; 7 positions match TRBD2. This CDR3 spans 15 amino acids. The germline V gene encodes CDR1 PRHDT and CDR2 FYEKMQ (reference sequence). J lost 3 bases, V lost 1 base, and 6 bases had no gene match. CDR3: CASSLAPTSFYEQYF. CDR3 DNA sequence: TGTGCCAGCAGCTTAGCCCCGACTAGCTTCTACGAGCAGTACTTC.

The chain's CDR3 is CASSGPGLAGGSGSYEQYF. As DNA, the CDR3 is TGCGCCAGCAGCGGTCCGGGACTAGCGGGAGGGAGCGGGTCCTACGAGCAGTACTTC. The chain uses TRBV5-1 and TRBJ2-7; TRBD2 aligns across 16 bases. After removal of 4 bases from V and 1 base from J, the junction contained 11 bases not matched to a gene. The CDR3 loop spans 19 amino acids. Germline V gene data show CDR1 as SGHRS and CDR2 as YFSETQ.

CDR3: CAWSNAGPRPYNEQFF. The CDR3 DNA reads as TGTGCCTGGAGTAATGCGGGACCCCGCCCCTACAATGAGCAGTTCTTC. The chain couples TRBV30 to TRBJ2-1; maybe TRBD2 (6 bases). Germline lookup yields CDR1 GTSNPN and CDR2 SVGIG (reference sequence). The CDR3 extends over 16 amino acids. V was shortened by 2 bases and J by 2 bases, with 16 bases between the two germline ends.